One and the same sample provided the 8 T cell receptor beta chains below, sequenced in a study of T-cell memory formation after mild COVID-19. Each CDR3 protein gets one entry after TCRdb re-called the 5' RACE reads with MiXCR. The sample comprises hundreds of thousands of distinct CDR3 sequences, about a sixth of which are singletons, and approximately 12% rests with the top ten. The sample taken for sequencing was PBMCs or a T cell subset sorted from them (not recorded which). The source is an adult woman who had mild COVID-19 (a few samples of this study predate the infection). Cell type and time point are not known.

Only a few counts were recorded for this clonotype. The V call is TRBV20-1, the J call TRBJ1-1; 8 positions agree with TRBD1. CDR3 length equals 16 residues. The germline V gene encodes CDR1 DFQATT and CDR2 SNEGSKA (reference sequence). The CDR3: CLNIGPGQEMNTEAFF. As DNA, the CDR3 is TGCTTAAATATCGGGCCGGGACAGGAAATGAACACTGAAGCTTTCTTT.

A few counts support this clonotype. The chain couples TRBV5-1 to TRBJ2-3, with 8 bases matching TRBD2. CDR1 and CDR2 (germline): SGHRS, YFSETQ. The CDR3 runs to 16 residues. Unmatched junction bases numbered 9, after V lost 1 base and J lost 5 bases. CDR3 loop: CASSLRLAGNGDTQYF. In DNA, the CDR3 is TGCGCCAGCAGCTTGCGTCTAGCGGGTAATGGAGATACGCAGTATTTT.

The chain is built from TRBV19 and TRBJ1-2; TRBD1 matches 7 bases. With V trimmed by 8 bases and J by 0 bases, 3 bases remained unmatched. Germline values: CDR1 LNHDA, CDR2 SQIVND (reference sequence). The CDR3 extends over 13 amino acids. The CDR3 reads CASRDSANYGYTF. The CDR3 DNA is TGTGCCAGTCGGGACAGCGCTAACTATGGCTACACCTTC. Based on the CDR3 plus reference TRBV19 and TRBJ1-2, the full variable domain is DGGITQSPKYLFRKEGQNVTLSCEQNLNHDAMYWYRQDPGQGLRLIYYSQIVNDFQKGDIAEGYSVSREKKESFPLTVTSAQKNPTAFYLCASRDSANYGYTFGSGTRLTVV.

The chain carries TRBV7-2 and TRBJ2-4; no reliable D call. Germline CDR1 SGHTA, CDR2 FQGNSA. The V and J ends lost 3 bases and 7 bases respectively, with 13 bases between them. This CDR3 is 14 amino acids long. CDR3 in amino acids: CASSFGQTANIQYF. CDR3 bases: TGTGCCAGCAGCTTCGGGCAAACCGCTAACATTCAGTACTTC.

This clonotype was counted many times. This chain joins TRBV5-4 and TRBJ1-2; 10 bases match TRBD1. Trimming cost V 4 bases and J 5 bases; bases outside gene matches: 5. Germline V gene data show CDR1 as SGHNT and CDR2 as YYREEE (reference sequence). There are 14 residues in the CDR3. Written as DNA, the CDR3 is TGTGCCAGCAGCCCCCGACAGGGGGCATATGGCTACACCTTC. Residues: CASSPRQGAYGYTF.

The table lists this clonotype with a few counts. V usage is TRBV7-8 and J usage is TRBJ2-1; D ambiguous. Trimming stripped 6 bases from V and 4 bases from J, with 13 bases between. Germline CDR1 is SGHVS and CDR2 is FQNEAQ. The CDR3 totals 14 residues. The CDR3 region is CASSKNSGYNEQFF. The CDR3 DNA is TGTGCCAGCAGTAAGAACTCGGGTTACAATGAGCAGTTCTTC.

The CDR3 region is CASSGGVSGVNSGNTIYF. The CDR3 nucleotides are TGTGCCAGCAGCGGCGGAGTATCTGGGGTTAACTCTGGAAACACCATATATTTT. V and J are TRBV5-5 and TRBJ1-3; D not certain. Looked up from germline, CDR1 is SGHKS and CDR2 is YYEKEE (reference sequence). This CDR3 has 18 residues. V lost 4 bases, J lost 0 bases, and 20 bases lay in between.

This clonotype appeared a few times. This rearrangement joins TRBV7-6 to TRBJ2-2, with 9 bases identical to TRBD2. V shed 3 bases and J 1 base; nucleotides not matched to a gene: 6. This CDR3 region has 17 residues. Germline V gene lookup returns CDR1 SGHVS and CDR2 FNYEAQ. The CDR3 is CASSFQEAGGNTGELFF. The CDR3 nucleotides read TGTGCCAGCAGCTTCCAGGAAGCGGGAGGGAACACCGGGGAGCTGTTTTTT.